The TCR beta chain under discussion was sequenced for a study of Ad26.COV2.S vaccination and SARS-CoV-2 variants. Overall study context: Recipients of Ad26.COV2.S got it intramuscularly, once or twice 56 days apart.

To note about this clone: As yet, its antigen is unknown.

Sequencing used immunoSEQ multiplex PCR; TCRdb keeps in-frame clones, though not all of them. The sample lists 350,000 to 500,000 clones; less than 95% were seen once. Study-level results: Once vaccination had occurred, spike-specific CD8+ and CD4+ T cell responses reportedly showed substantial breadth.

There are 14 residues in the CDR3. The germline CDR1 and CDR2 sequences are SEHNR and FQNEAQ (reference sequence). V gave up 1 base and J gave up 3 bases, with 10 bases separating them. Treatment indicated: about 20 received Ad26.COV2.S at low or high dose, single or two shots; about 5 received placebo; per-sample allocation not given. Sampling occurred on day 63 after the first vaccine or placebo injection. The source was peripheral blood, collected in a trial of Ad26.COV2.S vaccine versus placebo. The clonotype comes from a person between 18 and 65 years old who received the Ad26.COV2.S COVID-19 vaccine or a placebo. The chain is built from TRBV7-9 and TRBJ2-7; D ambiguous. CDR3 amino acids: CASSLVLGNYEQYF. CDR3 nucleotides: TGTGCCAGCAGCTTAGTTTTGGGAAACTACGAGCAGTACTTC.